These 24 T cell receptor beta chains share one sample of origin, sequenced in a study of cytomegalovirus exposure and HLA in healthy donors. The PCR was carried out with 60 Vbeta primers and 13 Jbeta primers. TCRdb's copy holds only in-frame clones and misses some; the assay was immunoSEQ multiplex PCR. The sample holds 100,000 to 150,000 clones, around four fifths seen once. The sequencing input was PBMCs. Receptors originate from a male donor in good health and CMV-seronegative.

The chain employs TRBV7-6 and TRBJ2-7, with 13 bases that match TRBD2. The CDR3 is 14 amino acids. Germline V CDR1 and CDR2: SGHVS, FNYEAQ. V was pared by 5 bases and J by 6 bases, with 4 bases of the junction left unmatched. For the CDR3, the DNA is TGTGCCAGCAGCCCGAGGACTAGCGGGAGCGAGCAGTACTTC. Its protein product is CASSPRTSGSEQYF.

A word on this clone: The sample has other DNA sequences that encode this CDR3 too. The rearrangement joins TRBV30 to TRBJ2-7; the match to TRBD1 covers 8 bases. CDR1 and CDR2 from the germline V gene are GTSNPN and SVGIG (reference sequence). This CDR3 comprises 14 residues. V lost 0 bases to trimming and J lost 2 bases; unmatched junction nucleotides: 3. CDR3 bases: TGTGCCTGGAGTGTCGGACAGGGCGCCTACGAGCAGTACTTC. This encodes CAWSVGQGAYEQYF.

This clone showed up just once. The chain is built from TRBV15 and TRBJ2-2, with 9 bases identical to TRBD2. Germline lookup yields CDR1 LNHNV and CDR2 YYDKDF (reference sequence). CDR3 length: 17 residues. V was pared by 1 base and J by 4 bases, with 7 bases of the junction left unmatched. This CDR3 reads CATSRARIAGVTGELFF. The DNA of the CDR3 is TGTGCCACCAGCAGAGCCCGAATAGCGGGGGTCACCGGGGAGCTGTTTTTT.

The chain carries TRBV9 and TRBJ2-7, with 7 bases matching TRBD1. CDR1 and CDR2 from the germline V gene are SGDLS and YYNGEE. V shed 4 bases and J 3 bases; nucleotides not matched to a gene: 7. This CDR3 has 14 amino acids. Here the CDR3 reads CASSKGQQLYEQYF. As DNA, the CDR3 is TGTGCCAGCAGCAAGGGACAGCAGCTCTACGAGCAGTACTTC.

This chain links TRBV7-2 with TRBJ2-4; 12 bases are a match to TRBD2. Germline CDR1 and CDR2: SGHTA and FQGNSA. The CDR3 is 16 amino acids. Trimming at V came to 5 bases and at J to 4 bases, leaving 6 bases not matched to a gene. In nucleotides, the CDR3 is TGTGCCAGCAGCCCAACTAGCGGGAGGACAAAAAACATTCAGTACTTC. This sequence encodes CASSPTSGRTKNIQYF.

In its sample, this clone was seen once. This sequence joins TRBV14 and TRBJ2-1, with 7 bases fitting TRBD2. Unmatched junction bases numbered 5, after V lost 0 bases and J lost 12 bases. This CDR3 has 13 residues. From germline, CDR1 is SGHDN and CDR2 FVKESK. CDR3 nucleotide sequence: TGTGCCAGCAGCCAAGATCTAGCGGCATCGCAGTTCTTC. Translation: CASSQDLAASQFF.

This clone was seen only once. The rearrangement joins TRBV25-1 to TRBJ2-1; a possible D gene is TRBD2 (6 bases). The CDR3 consists of 13 residues. V lost 2 bases, J lost 5 bases, and 7 bases lay in between. CDR1 and CDR2 from the germline V gene are MGHDK and SYGVNS. Here the CDR3 reads CASSELAHNEQFF. Here the CDR3 DNA reads TGTGCCAGCAGTGAACTAGCGCACAATGAGCAGTTCTTC.

CDR3 sequence (DNA): TGTGCCAGCAGAATAACGGACAACACACAAGAGACCCAGTACTTC. Encoded protein: CASRITDNTQETQYF. The J gene is TRBJ2-5, the V gene TRBV6-5; a weak D match, TRBD1 (5 bases). CDR1 MNHEY and CDR2 SVGAGI come from the germline V gene. CDR3 length: 15 amino acids. Trimming pared 6 bases from V and 2 bases from J, leaving 16 bases between.

The chain employs TRBV7-2 and TRBJ1-2; D gene ambiguous. The length of the CDR3 is 15 residues. Germline V gene lookup returns CDR1 SGHTA and CDR2 FQGNSA. Trimming stripped 1 base from V and 1 base from J, with 10 bases between. The CDR3 spells CASSLGSSVNYGYTF. The CDR3, as DNA: TGTGCCAGCAGCTTAGGAAGTTCGGTTAACTATGGCTACACCTTC.

This clone appeared once. The V and J genes are TRBV28 and TRBJ2-7, with D perhaps matching TRBD2 (5 bases). The CDR3 is 16 residues long. Trimming took off 4 bases at V and 4 bases at J, with 20 bases between the two ends. The germline CDR1 and CDR2 sequences are MDHEN and SYDVKM. The CDR3 here is CASSSPGEGLVYEQYF. CDR3 coding DNA: TGTGCCAGCAGTTCCCCCGGCGAGGGCTTGGTATACGAGCAGTACTTC.

This sequence joins TRBV11-2 and TRBJ2-1; the match to TRBD1 covers 7 bases. V lost 6 bases and J lost 4; bases outside the gene matches: 6. This CDR3 has 14 residues. The germline CDR1 and CDR2 sequences are SGHAT and FQNNGV. The DNA of the CDR3 is TGTGCCAGCAGAGGACAGGACGCATACAATGAGCAGTTCTTC. Amino acids: CASRGQDAYNEQFF.

The rearrangement joins TRBV27 to TRBJ2-2; unclear D gene. The CDR3 has 17 residues. The germline CDR1 and CDR2 sequences are MNHEY and SMNVEV (reference sequence). V was trimmed by 3 bases and J by 3 bases, leaving 17 bases between them. DNA for the CDR3: TGTGCCAGCAGTTTCCTCCCTAGGCGCCGTGACACCGGGGAGCTGTTTTTT. This sequence encodes CASSFLPRRRDTGELFF.

The V and J genes are TRBV10-2 and TRBJ2-1; D unresolved. Trimming took 4 bases from V and 0 from J, leaving 7 bases between them. In germline, CDR1 is WSHSY, CDR2 SAAADI. This CDR3 comprises 14 residues. CDR3 loop: CASSAGSSYNEQFF. CDR3 sequence (DNA): TGCGCCAGCAGTGCAGGAAGCTCCTACAATGAGCAGTTCTTC.

The chain has TRBV2 and TRBJ1-1, with D tentatively TRBD1 (6 bases). The ends were cut back, 8 bases at V and 4 bases at J, with 14 bases in the middle. Germline CDR1 and CDR2: SNHLY and FYNNEI. This CDR3 spans 13 amino acids. CDR3 sequence reads: CASPGGLGTEAFF. The CDR3 DNA sequence: TGTGCCAGCCCCGGGGGGCTGGGCACTGAAGCTTTCTTT.

This clone appeared a few times. This chain links TRBV2 with TRBJ2-5, with D perhaps matching TRBD1 (5 bases). This CDR3 has 14 residues. Germline lookup yields CDR1 SNHLY and CDR2 FYNNEI. CDR3 coding DNA: TGTGCTCAAACTCGGCGCCTATCAGGGGAGACCCAGTACTTC. Its protein is CAQTRRLSGETQYF.

This clone has just a few counts. The rearrangement links TRBV6-4 to TRBJ2-2, with D perhaps TRBD2 (6 bases). The CDR3 is 12 residues long. V lost 5 bases to trimming and J lost 5 bases, with 6 bases between them. CDR1 and CDR2 (germline): MRHNA, SNTAGT. The CDR3 here is CASSSGTGELFF. The CDR3, as DNA: TGTGCCAGCAGTAGCGGGACCGGGGAGCTGTTTTTT.

The chain employs TRBV18 and TRBJ2-4; perhaps TRBD1 as D (5 bases). CDR1 and CDR2 (germline): KGHSH, LQKENI. Trimming shortened V by 0 bases and J by 10 bases, and 13 bases separated the two germline ends. CDR3 length: 14 amino acids. The CDR3, as DNA: TGTGCCAGCTCACCACCGGACACCGTGGGGATTCAGTACTTC. This codes for CASSPPDTVGIQYF.

The chain is built from TRBV7-8 and TRBJ1-2; TRBD1 aligns across 8 bases. This CDR3 is 17 amino acids long. J gave up 7 bases and V 1 base, and 14 bases lay outside the gene matches. From germline, CDR1 is SGHVS and CDR2 FQNEAQ. DNA for the CDR3: TGTGCCAGCAGCTTAGGGGCTCGAGGACAGGGAGGCCTTGGCTACACCTTC. Protein sequence: CASSLGARGQGGLGYTF.

The chain carries TRBV27 and TRBJ1-6; 8 bases match TRBD1. Germline V CDR1 and CDR2: MNHEY, SMNVEV (reference sequence). Unmatched junction bases numbered 10, after V lost 5 bases and J lost 10 bases. This CDR3 is built from 15 residues. CDR3 in amino acids: CASSPMQGAGSPLHF. The CDR3, as DNA: TGTGCCAGCAGTCCAATGCAGGGGGCTGGCTCACCCCTCCACTTT.

This chain uses TRBV27 with TRBJ1-5; D unclear. V lost 8 bases, J lost 6 bases, and 8 bases lay in between. This CDR3 spans 11 amino acids. Germline V gene data show CDR1 as MNHEY and CDR2 as SMNVEV (reference sequence). The DNA for the CDR3 is TGTGCCAGCGGGGAGAGTCAGCCCCAGCATTTT. This translates into CASGESQPQHF.

In its sample, this clone was seen a few times. The chain uses TRBV27 and TRBJ2-3; D perhaps matches TRBD2 (6 bases). The CDR3 is made up of 15 amino acids. CDR1 and CDR2 (germline): MNHEY, SMNVEV (reference sequence). The V and J ends lost 1 base and 0 bases respectively, with 8 bases between them. The CDR3 sequence: CASSLFAGSTDTQYF. In DNA, the CDR3 is TGTGCCAGCAGTTTATTTGCGGGGAGCACAGATACGCAGTATTTT.

V usage is TRBV2 and J usage is TRBJ2-2; 7 bases fit TRBD1. The germline V gene encodes CDR1 SNHLY and CDR2 FYNNEI. With V trimmed by 6 bases and J by 4 bases, 17 bases remained unmatched. CDR3 length equals 18 residues. This CDR3 reads CASSVLDDWTGSTGELFF. The CDR3 nucleotides read TGTGCCAGCAGCGTACTCGACGATTGGACAGGAAGCACCGGGGAGCTGTTTTTT.

The CDR3 reads CASSQARHRGSDIQYF. The DNA of the CDR3 is TGCGCCAGCAGCCAAGCCCGTCATCGGGGGTCAGACATTCAGTACTTC. The V and J genes are TRBV4-3 and TRBJ2-4; TRBD2 is a possible D gene (6 bases). CDR1 and CDR2 from the germline V gene are LGHNA and YSLEER. V was pared by 1 base and J by 8 bases, with 18 bases between. The CDR3 spans 16 residues.

This clone was found a few times. V usage is TRBV7-6 and J usage is TRBJ2-2; tentatively, D is TRBD2 (7 bases). Trimming removed 1 base from V and 3 bases from J, with 15 bases in between. The CDR3 is 17 amino acids. Germline V gene data show CDR1 as SGHVS and CDR2 as FNYEAQ. The CDR3 nucleotides read TGTGCCAGCAGCTTAGAGGTCTGGGGGGGCGACACCGGGGAGCTGTTTTTT. Amino acid sequence: CASSLEVWGGDTGELFF.